In this sample, the clone carrying this T cell receptor (beta chain) turned up many times. Treatment of any kind had been given to no patient before thyroid surgery. These data come from a study of metastatic and nonmetastatic thyroid tumors. Study at large: Repertoires of blood and of tissue (tumor or nodule) from malignant and benign thyroid patients were compared.

Germline V gene data show CDR1 as SGHVS and CDR2 as FQNEAQ. There are 14 residues in the CDR3. V dropped 1 base and J dropped 6; count of bases not matched to a gene: 3. Per the authors' pipeline: Using the CDR3 differences seen across clinicopathological groups, the authors built a distant-metastasis classifier for papillary thyroid cancer, which was meant to discriminate distant-metastatic patients. TCRdb re-called clones via MiXCR from the PCR reads. The V and J calls were determined by TCRdb, not by the authors. The data contain fewer than 30,000 clones, about 16% of them singletons. The clonotype comes from a female donor with papillary thyroid cancer or a benign thyroid nodule (not recorded which). Some clones in this sample may be carry-over from other donors' samples. The sample comprised blood. The chain recombines TRBV7-8 with TRBJ1-2; 9 nucleotides agree with TRBD1. The CDR3 nucleotides read TGTGCCAGCAGCTTAGAAGGGACAGGGAATGGCTACACCTTC. This codes for CASSLEGTGNGYTF. The full variable domain, in which reference TRBV7-8 and TRBJ1-2 provide the parts outside the CDR3, is GAGVSQSPRYKVAKRGQDVALRCDPISGHVSLFWYQQALGQGPEFLTYFQNEAQLDKSGLPSDRFFAERPEGSVSTLKIQRTQQEDSAVYLCASSLEGTGNGYTFGSGTRLTVV.